A selection of T cell receptor beta chains follows, all from one sample in a study of shared clonotypes between healthy human individuals. Here immunoSEQ multiplex PCR was the method, and the copy in TCRdb shows in-frame clones only, minus some. The sample has more than 400,000 clones, 81% seen once. What was sequenced was PBMCs. These receptors came from a woman aged 35 to 49 in good health. Some clones in this sample may be carry-over from other donors' samples. Both conserved end residues are part of each CDR3. D genes are given only for firm matches. Part of the rows lack a size; the others show once, few, many or a class for expanded clones.

J gene	V gene	D gene	clone size	CDR3 protein	CDR3 DNA
TRBJ1-5	TRBV5-1	NA	NA	CASSPGEDSNQPQHF	TGCGCCAGCAGCCCCGGGGAAGATAGCAATCAGCCCCAGCATTTT
TRBJ1-6	TRBV2	TRBD1	NA	CASRNRGQNSPLHF	TGTGCCAGCAGAAACAGGGGGCAGAACTCACCCCTCCACTTT
TRBJ1-2	TRBV7-3	NA	once	CASSLIGGYGYTF	TGTGCCAGCAGCTTAATAGGGGGCTATGGCTACACCTTC
TRBJ2-7	TRBV5-1	NA	NA	CASSHFYSSYEQYF	TGCGCCAGCAGCCATTTTTACAGTTCCTACGAGCAGTACTTC
TRBJ2-5	TRBV9	TRBD2	NA	CASSVGGGLAQETQYF	TGTGCCAGCAGCGTAGGAGGGGGACTAGCTCAAGAGACCCAGTACTTC
TRBJ2-7	TRBV11-3	TRBD2	NA	CASSPGLAGANEQYF	TGTGCCAGCAGCCCCGGACTAGCGGGAGCAAACGAGCAGTACTTC
TRBJ1-5	TRBV18	NA	many	CASSPRVANSNQPQHF	TGTGCCAGCTCACCACGGGTCGCGAATAGCAATCAGCCCCAGCATTTT
TRBJ2-2	TRBV2	TRBD1	once	CASFGTGVGLTGEPFF	TGTGCCAGCTTCGGGACAGGGGTCGGTCTCACCGGGGAGCCGTTTTTT
TRBJ2-7	TRBV6-1	NA	few	CASIEGFSGKIYEQYF	TGTGCCAGCATTGAGGGGTTTAGTGGAAAGATCTACGAGCAGTACTTC
TRBJ2-7	TRBV6-5	TRBD1	NA	CASISPGTAGYEQYF	TGTGCCAGCATTAGCCCCGGGACAGCAGGTTACGAGCAGTACTTC
TRBJ2-7	TRBV28	NA	once	CASKPGHPYEQYF	TGTGCCAGCAAACCGGGACACCCCTACGAGCAGTACTTC
TRBJ2-5	TRBV29-1	NA	NA	CSVDTYIEETQYF	TGCAGCGTTGACACCTATATAGAAGAGACCCAGTACTTC
TRBJ2-1	TRBV4-2	TRBD2	NA	CASSHSGKSSYNEQFF	TGTGCCAGCAGTCATAGCGGGAAAAGCTCCTACAATGAGCAGTTCTTC
TRBJ2-3	TRBV5-1	TRBD2	NA	CASSLFSGSADTQYF	TGCGCCAGCAGCTTGTTTAGCGGGAGTGCAGATACGCAGTATTTT
TRBJ2-3	TRBV4-2	NA	NA	CASSQEGDTQYF	TGTGCCAGCAGCCAGGAAGGAGATACGCAGTATTTT
TRBJ1-2	TRBV30	NA	NA	CAWSVPRSGTLYGYTF	TGTGCCTGGAGTGTACCCCGATCCGGGACACTTTATGGCTACACCTTC
TRBJ1-1	TRBV2	NA	NA	CASRLETGGTEAFF	TGTGCCAGCAGGCTCGAGACGGGGGGGACTGAAGCTTTCTTT
TRBJ1-1	TRBV6-5	NA	NA	CASSMGLPEAFF	TGTGCCAGCAGCATGGGACTACCCGAAGCTTTCTTT
TRBJ2-7	TRBV7-8	NA	NA	CASSPWRDEQYF	TGTGCCAGCAGCCCCTGGAGGGACGAGCAGTACTTC
TRBJ2-7	TRBV7-9	NA	NA	CASSLVGQNRAQYF	TGTGCCAGCAGCTTAGTTGGACAGAACCGAGCCCAGTACTTC
TRBJ2-7	TRBV5-4	NA	NA	CASSLGYEQYF	TGTGCCAGCAGCTTGGGTTACGAGCAGTACTTC
TRBJ2-7	TRBV28	NA	NA	CASSFGKYYEQYF	TGTGCCAGCAGTTTCGGGAAGTACTACGAGCAGTACTTC
TRBJ1-5	TRBV6-1	TRBD1	NA	CATQGVGTRNQPQHF	TGTGCCACCCAGGGGGTGGGGACTCGCAATCAGCCCCAGCATTTT
TRBJ2-2	TRBV7-9	NA	NA	CASRPGSGELFF	TGTGCCAGCAGACCCGGAAGCGGGGAGCTGTTTTTT
TRBJ2-5	TRBV4-2	TRBD2	once	CASSQTGGPQETQYF	TGTGCCAGCAGCCAAACGGGAGGGCCCCAGGAGACCCAGTACTTC
TRBJ1-5	TRBV28	NA	NA	CASSLTGGGHQPQHF	TGTGCCAGCAGTTTGACAGGAGGAGGTCATCAGCCCCAGCATTTT
TRBJ2-5	TRBV6-1	TRBD2	once	CASTPVAAGETQYF	TGTGCCAGCACCCCCGTGGCAGCGGGGGAGACCCAGTACTTC
TRBJ2-7	TRBV5-6	NA	NA	CASSPKIPPSSYEQYF	TGTGCCAGCAGCCCTAAGATTCCTCCGAGCTCCTACGAGCAGTACTTC
TRBJ2-3	TRBV5-1	TRBD2	NA	CASSLVPSGGPDTQYF	TGCGCCAGCAGCTTGGTGCCTAGCGGGGGCCCAGATACGCAGTATTTT
TRBJ1-5	TRBV21-1	NA	NA	CASNLTGPDEDGAGCNQPQHF	TGTGCCAGCAACCTAACAGGGCCGGATGAGGATGGGGCCGGATGCAATCAGCCCCAGCATTTT
TRBJ2-2	TRBV28	NA	NA	CASLGQQLPELFF	TGTGCCAGCCTCGGGCAGCAACTCCCGGAGCTGTTTTTT
TRBJ2-2	TRBV4-2	TRBD2	NA	CASSPGRGGLTGELFF	TGTGCCAGCAGCCCGGGTCGCGGGGGACTCACCGGGGAGCTGTTTTTT
TRBJ1-4	TRBV28	NA	NA	CASMVEKGKWGEKLFF	TGTGCCAGCATGGTAGAAAAAGGGAAATGGGGTGAAAAACTGTTTTTT
TRBJ2-7	TRBV7-9	TRBD2	NA	CASSGGLTSGSYEQYF	TGTGCCAGCAGCGGAGGGCTCACTAGCGGCTCCTACGAGCAGTACTTC
TRBJ2-5	TRBV7-6	TRBD2	once	CASSSWGGQETQYF	TGTGCCAGCAGCTCCTGGGGGGGCCAAGAGACCCAGTACTTC
TRBJ2-3	TRBV2	NA	NA	CASSEVRATDTQYF	TGTGCCAGCAGTGAAGTCCGGGCCACAGATACGCAGTATTTT
TRBJ2-7	TRBV2	NA	NA	CASSVGTPNEQYF	TGTGCCAGCAGTGTAGGGACTCCCAACGAGCAGTACTTC
TRBJ2-7	TRBV18	TRBD1	NA	CASSQGTGGYEQYF	TGTGCCAGCTCACAGGGGACAGGGGGCTACGAGCAGTACTTC
TRBJ1-1	TRBV28	TRBD1	NA	CASSLPGTGGVDFF	TGTGCCAGCAGTTTACCGGGGACAGGAGGAGTAGATTTCTTT
TRBJ2-4	TRBV6-1	NA	NA	CASSGIGLAKNIQYF	TGTGCCAGCAGTGGCATAGGGCTAGCCAAAAACATTCAGTACTTC
TRBJ1-4	TRBV7-8	NA	NA	CASSLGSATNEKLFF	TGTGCCAGCAGCTTAGGGTCCGCAACTAATGAAAAACTGTTTTTT
TRBJ1-2	TRBV7-9	NA	NA	CASSLTGSYGYTF	TGTGCCAGCAGCTTAACAGGGAGCTATGGCTACACCTTC
TRBJ2-7	TRBV21-1	NA	NA	CASSKGCDVDYEQYF	TGTGCCAGCAGCAAAGGTTGCGATGTTGACTACGAGCAGTACTTC
TRBJ2-1	TRBV5-1	TRBD2	NA	CASSPGGAGGYNEQFF	TGCGCCAGCAGCCCTGGAGGAGCGGGAGGGTACAATGAGCAGTTCTTC
TRBJ2-3	TRBV4-2	TRBD2	NA	CASSQDRLAGTDTQYF	TGTGCCAGCAGCCAAGACAGACTAGCGGGGACAGATACGCAGTATTTT
TRBJ2-7	TRBV15	NA	NA	CATSRGAGEYEQYF	TGTGCCACCAGCAGAGGCGCAGGAGAATACGAGCAGTACTTC
TRBJ2-2	TRBV2	NA	NA	CASSLATAYTGELFF	TGTGCCAGCAGCCTGGCCACGGCCTACACCGGGGAGCTGTTTTTT
TRBJ2-7	TRBV7-9	NA	NA	CASSLRGALAGQVEQYF	TGTGCCAGCAGCTTAAGAGGGGCGCTAGCGGGACAGGTCGAGCAGTACTTC
TRBJ2-7	TRBV18	NA	NA	CASPPDRFFYEQYF	TGTGCCAGCCCACCCGACAGGTTTTTCTACGAGCAGTACTTC